The 21 T cell receptor beta chains in this list originate from one sample, sequenced in a study of OX40 agonist ivuxolimab in advanced cancers. Assay used: immunoSEQ multiplex PCR; TCRdb lists only in-frame clones, some missing. The data contain 55,000 to 65,000 clones, 85% of them singletons. Sequencing used CD4+ or CD8+ T cells sorted from blood, obtained in a trial of the OX40 agonist ivuxolimab. The receptors derive from an adult with an advanced solid tumor such as melanoma, head and neck, liver or kidney cancer.

This clone was detected a few times. This chain connects TRBV10-3 to TRBJ1-1, with D perhaps TRBD1 (5 bases). Trimming shortened V by 6 bases and J by 1 base, and 15 bases separated the two germline ends. Germline assignment: CDR1 ENHRY and CDR2 SYGVKD. CDR3 length: 15 residues. The CDR3 here is CAIRHDSVENTEAFF. The DNA for the CDR3 is TGTGCCATCAGACATGACAGCGTTGAGAACACTGAAGCTTTCTTT.

V and J are TRBV6-6 and TRBJ2-2, with 7 bases lining up with TRBD2. The CDR3 consists of 15 residues. Per the germline V gene, CDR1 is MNHNY and CDR2 is SVGAGI (reference sequence). J lost 0 bases, V lost 10 bases, and 8 bases had no gene match. The CDR3, as DNA: TGTGCCATCACCCAGCGGGACCCGAACACCGGGGAGCTGTTTTTT. It encodes CAITQRDPNTGELFF.

The CDR3 is CASSLETGGSYNEQFF. The CDR3 region has the DNA TGTGCCAGCAGCTTAGAGACAGGGGGTTCCTACAATGAGCAGTTCTTC. The chain uses TRBV7-8 and TRBJ2-1; 9 bases align to TRBD1. Germline V gene lookup returns CDR1 SGHVS and CDR2 FQNEAQ. The J segment lost 1 base and the V segment lost 1 base, leaving 2 bases of the junction unmatched. CDR3 length equals 16 residues.

V gene TRBV19 combines with J gene TRBJ2-1, with 15 bases fitting TRBD2. The V gene's germline CDR1 is LNHDA and CDR2 SQIVND (reference sequence). This CDR3 has 16 amino acids. V lost 3 bases to trimming and J lost 9 bases; unmatched junction nucleotides: 6. The CDR3, as DNA: TGTGCCAGTAGTATTGCGGGACTAGCGGGAGGCCTTGAGCAGTTCTTC. This gives the protein CASSIAGLAGGLEQFF.

Only a few counts were recorded for this clone. This CDR3 is CASSLTNYGYTF. Here the CDR3 DNA reads TGTGCCAGCAGCTTAACTAACTATGGCTACACCTTC. The V call is TRBV7-9, the J call TRBJ1-2; D is unresolved. Germline-derived CDR1 and CDR2 are SEHNR and FQNEAQ (reference sequence). This CDR3 is 12 amino acids long. Trimming took off 2 bases at V and 0 bases at J, with 1 base between the two ends.

This clone was counted once. V gene TRBV7-8 combines with J gene TRBJ2-2; 7 bases match TRBD2. Germline V lookup: CDR1 SGHVS, CDR2 FQNEAQ. V lost 0 bases, J lost 5 bases, and 9 bases stayed unmatched. This CDR3 comprises 17 residues. The CDR3 here is CASSLAIGGSRTGELFF. The CDR3 DNA reads TGTGCCAGCAGCTTAGCGATCGGGGGGAGTAGGACCGGGGAGCTGTTTTTT.

The genes are TRBV21-1 and TRBJ1-1; the tabulated D call, TRBD1, remains unverified against the DNA. TRBV21-1 is designated a pseudogene. The CDR3 is 15 residues long. The CDR3 protein is CASSKGQINNTEAFF. CDR3 sequence (DNA): TGTGCCAGCAGCAAGGGCCAGATCAACAACACTGAAGCTTTCTTT.

J is TRBJ1-5 and V is TRBV27; D gene ambiguous. Trimming took 4 bases from V and 4 from J, leaving 5 bases between them. The germline V gene has CDR1 MNHEY and CDR2 SMNVEV (reference sequence). The CDR3 is made up of 12 amino acids. CDR3 nucleotide sequence: TGTGCCAGCAGTTCACCGAATCAGCCCCAGCATTTT. Its protein is CASSSPNQPQHF.

The chain recombines TRBV2 with TRBJ2-1; 11 bases align to TRBD2. J gave up 3 bases and V 6 bases, and 7 bases lay outside the gene matches. The CDR3 has 16 amino acids. In germline, CDR1 is SNHLY, CDR2 FYNNEI. The CDR3 DNA reads TGTGCCAGCAGAAAACTAGCGGGAGCCTTCTACAATGAGCAGTTCTTC. Its protein product is CASRKLAGAFYNEQFF.

The rearrangement links TRBV10-3 to TRBJ1-2; tentatively, D is TRBD1 (5 bases). The CDR3 loop spans 14 amino acids. The V and J ends lost 0 bases and 3 bases respectively, with 8 bases between them. The V gene's germline CDR1 is ENHRY and CDR2 SYGVKD. This CDR3 reads CAISESRGDYGYTF. DNA for the CDR3: TGTGCCATCAGTGAGTCGAGAGGGGACTATGGCTACACCTTC.

The chain is built from TRBV19 and TRBJ1-1; 8 bases map to TRBD1. V was pared by 4 bases and J by 1 base, with 2 bases of the junction left unmatched. Germline CDR1 is LNHDA and CDR2 is SQIVND (reference sequence). CDR3 length equals 14 residues. The CDR3 sequence: CASSKDRENTEAFF. CDR3 DNA: TGTGCCAGTAGTAAGGACAGGGAGAACACTGAAGCTTTCTTT.

V usage is TRBV5-5 and J usage is TRBJ2-3, with 12 bases aligning to TRBD2. Trimming removed 0 bases from V and 4 bases from J; junction bases left unmatched: 6. This CDR3 is 17 amino acids long. Germline values: CDR1 SGHKS, CDR2 YYEKEE (reference sequence). DNA for the CDR3: TGTGCCAGCAGCTTGGCCCTAGCGGGGGGGCCCCCAGATACGCAGTATTTT. Translation gives CASSLALAGGPPDTQYF.

The V call is TRBV5-6, the J call TRBJ2-5; TRBD2 matches at 12 bases. V trimming: 7 bases; J trimming: 2 bases; junction bases outside the gene matches: 6. The germline V gene encodes CDR1 SGHDT and CDR2 YYEEEE. There are 15 residues in the CDR3. CDR3 bases: TGTGCCAGCTCCCCTAGCGGGAGGGGACAAGAGACCCAGTACTTC. Residues: CASSPSGRGQETQYF.

This clone was detected only a few times. This sequence joins TRBV7-9 and TRBJ2-1; 14 bases map to TRBD2. The CDR3 spans 17 residues. Trimming removed 5 bases from V and 3 bases from J; junction bases left unmatched: 6. CDR1 SEHNR and CDR2 FQNEAQ come from the germline V gene (reference sequence). The CDR3 reads CASSGRLAGGLYNEQFF. As DNA, the CDR3 is TGTGCCAGCAGCGGCCGACTAGCGGGAGGGCTCTACAATGAGCAGTTCTTC.

The chain links TRBV28 to TRBJ1-5; the D is unclear. CDR1 and CDR2 (germline): MDHEN, SYDVKM. Trimming removed 10 bases from V and 11 bases from J, with 21 bases in between. The CDR3 covers 13 residues. The CDR3 loop reads CATQLPGLRSQHF. CDR3 nucleotides: TGTGCCACACAACTTCCCGGGCTCCGGTCCCAGCATTTT.

The gene calls are TRBV2 and TRBJ2-2; a weak D match, TRBD1 (6 bases). Trimming took 7 bases from V and 2 from J, leaving 11 bases between them. This CDR3 has 14 amino acids. The V gene's germline CDR1 is SNHLY and CDR2 FYNNEI. The CDR3 here is CASKGDTNTGELFF. CDR3 coding DNA: TGTGCCAGCAAGGGGGACACAAACACCGGGGAGCTGTTTTTT.

The J gene is TRBJ2-1, the V gene TRBV27, with 12 bases identical to TRBD2. CDR1 MNHEY and CDR2 SMNVEV come from the germline V gene (reference sequence). CDR3 size: 16 residues. The ends lost 8 bases at V and 2 bases at J; junction bases unmatched: 7. CDR3 coding DNA: TGTGCCAGCTGGAGACTAGCGGGAGAGGCCTACAATGAGCAGTTCTTC. This translates into CASWRLAGEAYNEQFF.

The J gene is TRBJ1-1, the V gene TRBV28, with 7 positions matching TRBD1. V lost 7 bases, J lost 1 base, and 6 bases stayed unmatched. The germline V gene encodes CDR1 MDHEN and CDR2 SYDVKM. The CDR3 is 14 amino acids. CDR3 sequence (DNA): TGTGCCAGCAAATTGGGGACAGCGAACACTGAAGCTTTCTTT. It translates to CASKLGTANTEAFF.

The chain uses TRBV10-3 and TRBJ1-1; TRBD1 agrees at 7 bases. V trimming: 3 bases; J trimming: 2 bases; junction bases outside the gene matches: 3. The CDR3 length is 14 residues. Germline assignment: CDR1 ENHRY and CDR2 SYGVKD. CDR3 in amino acids: CAISETGVNTEAFF. The DNA of the CDR3 is TGTGCCATCAGTGAAACAGGGGTTAACACTGAAGCTTTCTTT.

The chain couples TRBV6-1 to TRBJ1-2; 9 bases agree with TRBD1. Trimming at V came to 1 base and at J to 7 bases, leaving 4 bases not matched to a gene. This CDR3 contains 14 residues. Germline V gene sequence: CDR1 MNHNS, CDR2 SASEGT. CDR3 residues: CASSEVGTGLGYTF. The DNA for the CDR3 is TGTGCCAGCAGTGAAGTTGGGACAGGGCTTGGCTACACCTTC.

This clone was seen once. The rearrangement uses TRBV6-1 and TRBJ1-1; D not certain. Germline V lookup: CDR1 MNHNS, CDR2 SASEGT. The CDR3 is made up of 11 amino acids. Trimming took off 11 bases at V and 4 bases at J, with 11 bases between the two ends. The CDR3 bases are TGTGCCGGCGCAGAAAGCACTGAAGCTTTCTTT. It codes for CAGAESTEAFF.